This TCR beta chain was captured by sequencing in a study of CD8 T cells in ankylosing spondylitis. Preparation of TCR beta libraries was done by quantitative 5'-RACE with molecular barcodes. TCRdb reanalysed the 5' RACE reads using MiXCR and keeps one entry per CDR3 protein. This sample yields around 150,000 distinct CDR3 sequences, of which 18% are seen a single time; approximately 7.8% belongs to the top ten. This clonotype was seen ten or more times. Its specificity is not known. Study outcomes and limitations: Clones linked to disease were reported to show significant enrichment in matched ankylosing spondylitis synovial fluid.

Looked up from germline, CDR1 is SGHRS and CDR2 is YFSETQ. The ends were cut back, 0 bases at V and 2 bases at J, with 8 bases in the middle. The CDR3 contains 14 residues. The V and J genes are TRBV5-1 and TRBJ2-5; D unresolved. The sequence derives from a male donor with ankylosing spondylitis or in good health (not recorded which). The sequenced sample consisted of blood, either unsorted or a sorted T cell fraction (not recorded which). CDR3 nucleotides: TGCGCCAGCAGCTTGGGAGGAAAACAAGAGACCCAGTACTTC. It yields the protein CASSLGGKQETQYF.